These T cell receptor beta chains were read from a single sample in a study of T cell responses to AZD1222 COVID-19 vaccine. Method: immunoSEQ multiplex PCR; TCRdb's copy keeps in-frame clones and lacks some. The sample gives roughly 78,000 clones, 70% to 85% of which show up once; 2.9% is in the top ten. This specimen was peripheral blood, taken on day 0 of AZD1222 vaccination. These receptors all come from an adult in good health. Both conserved end residues are part of each CDR3. A D gene is named only where the DNA matches it firmly. Where a row states a size, it is once, few, many or the class of an expanded clone; other rows omit it.

v_call,clone_size,d_call,j_call,cdr3_aa,cdr3_nt
TRBV12-3/TRBV12-4,.,.,TRBJ1-6,CASSRQLPSPLHF,TGTGCCAGCAGCAGACAACTCCCCTCACCCCTCCACTTT
TRBV2,once,TRBD1,TRBJ2-2,CASTPSGQGIGELFF,TGTGCCAGCACTCCCTCGGGACAGGGTATCGGGGAGCTGTTTTTT
TRBV2,.,.,TRBJ2-6,CASRAGTASGANVLTF,TGTGCCAGCAGAGCCGGGACCGCTTCTGGGGCCAACGTCCTGACTTTC
TRBV7-7,.,.,TRBJ1-2,CASSPGPGYGYTF,TGTGCTAGCAGCCCCGGGCCAGGCTATGGCTACACCTTC
TRBV9,.,TRBD1,TRBJ1-2,CASSVGDSAGYGYTF,TGTGCCAGCAGCGTCGGGGACAGCGCGGGCTATGGCTACACCTTC
TRBV5-1,.,.,TRBJ2-1,CASSSYISPQYEQFF,TGCGCCAGCAGCTCCTATATTTCGCCTCAATATGAGCAGTTCTTC
TRBV6-5,few,TRBD2,TRBJ2-7,CASSLPGLGYEQYF,TGTGCCAGCAGTTTACCGGGACTAGGGTACGAGCAGTACTTC
TRBV2,.,.,TRBJ1-1,CASSPQLTLNTEAFF,TGTGCCAGCAGTCCGCAACTGACACTGAACACTGAAGCTTTCTTT
TRBV4-3,.,.,TRBJ2-7,CASSQDSKGAFYEQYF,TGCGCCAGCAGCCAAGATAGTAAAGGGGCTTTCTACGAGCAGTACTTC
TRBV28,.,.,TRBJ1-3,CASSPPQGSGGNTIYF,TGTGCCAGCAGTCCACCCCAGGGATCCGGTGGAAACACCATATATTTT
TRBV4-1,.,.,TRBJ1-1,CASSQIGMNTEAFF,TGCGCCAGCAGCCAAATCGGGATGAACACTGAAGCTTTCTTT
TRBV19,.,.,TRBJ1-1,CASSTSWAEAFF,TGTGCCAGTAGTACGTCTTGGGCTGAAGCTTTCTTT
TRBV19,.,.,TRBJ1-4,CASSIEGQDEKLFF,TGTGCCAGTAGTATCGAGGGGCAGGATGAAAAACTGTTTTTT
TRBV6-4,.,TRBD2,TRBJ2-1,CASSDPRRLAGGSNEQFF,TGTGCCAGCAGTGACCCGCGTCGACTAGCGGGGGGCTCTAATGAGCAGTTCTTC
TRBV9,.,TRBD1,TRBJ2-1,CASSGTGYNEQFF,TGTGCCAGCAGCGGGACAGGATACAATGAGCAGTTCTTC
TRBV6-6,.,.,TRBJ2-2,CASSYSAEPNTGELFF,TGTGCCAGCAGTTACTCGGCGGAGCCGAACACCGGGGAGCTGTTTTTT
TRBV25-1,few,.,TRBJ2-7,CASSESRHEQYF,TGTGCCAGCAGTGAATCCCGACACGAGCAGTACTTC
TRBV6-4,.,.,TRBJ1-1,CASRKGAGEGMTEAFF,TGTGCCAGCAGGAAAGGGGCAGGGGAAGGGATGACTGAAGCTTTCTTT
TRBV3-1/TRBV3-2,.,.,TRBJ2-6,CASSLLSGANVLTF,TGTGCCAGCAGCCTTCTGTCTGGGGCCAACGTCCTGACTTTC
TRBV4-3,.,.,TRBJ2-1,CASSQASQGYYNEQFF,TGCGCCAGCAGCCAAGCGTCACAGGGATACTACAATGAGCAGTTCTTC
TRBV23-1,once,.,TRBJ1-5,CASSQVAVLQPQHF,TGCGCCAGCAGTCAAGTTGCAGTCTTGCAGCCCCAGCATTTT
TRBV7-9,.,TRBD1,TRBJ2-7,CASSVGQGTDEQYF,TGTGCCAGCAGCGTGGGACAGGGGACCGACGAGCAGTACTTC
TRBV7-2,.,TRBD1,TRBJ1-2,CASSLGGTGWIGYTF,TGTGCCAGCAGCTTAGGGGGGACAGGTTGGATAGGCTACACCTTC
TRBV18,.,TRBD1,TRBJ1-1,CASSPRQGAEAFF,TGTGCCAGCTCACCAAGACAGGGGGCTGAAGCTTTCTTT
TRBV25-1,few,.,TRBJ2-1,CASTRPGSYNEQFF,TGTGCCAGCACCCGACCCGGGAGCTACAATGAGCAGTTCTTC
TRBV7-2,.,.,TRBJ1-2,CASSPGTGYGYTF,TGTGCCAGCAGCCCTGGGACGGGATATGGCTACACCTTC
TRBV27,.,.,TRBJ2-2,CASSLLRPPNTGELFF,TGTGCCAGCAGTCTCCTAAGGCCTCCGAACACCGGGGAGCTGTTTTTT
TRBV7-6,.,.,TRBJ2-5,CASSEAGQTGETQYF,TGTGCCAGCAGCGAAGCCGGGCAAACCGGAGAGACCCAGTACTTC
TRBV7-2,.,TRBD2,TRBJ2-7,CASSSTSGVPQYF,TGTGCCAGCAGTTCGACTAGCGGGGTACCGCAGTACTTC
TRBV18,.,TRBD1,TRBJ1-5,CASSLDRGHQPQHF,TGTGCCAGCTCGCTCGACAGGGGCCATCAGCCCCAGCATTTT
TRBV6-2/TRBV6-3,.,.,TRBJ1-5,CASSFSGVHQPQHF,TGTGCCAGCAGTTTCTCGGGGGTCCATCAGCCCCAGCATTTT
TRBV5-6,few,TRBD2,TRBJ2-5,CASSPRLAGPGETQYF,TGTGCCAGCAGCCCCCGACTAGCGGGGCCTGGGGAGACCCAGTACTTC
TRBV7-2,.,.,TRBJ2-7,CASSLSGLSSYEQYF,TGTGCCAGCAGCTTATCTGGACTGTCTTCCTACGAGCAGTACTTC
TRBV19,.,.,TRBJ2-3,CASSWRPADTQYF,TGTGCCAGTTCCTGGAGGCCTGCGGATACGCAGTATTTT
TRBV29-1,.,.,TRBJ2-7,CSVLQSYEQYF,TGCAGCGTTCTACAGTCCTACGAGCAGTACTTC
TRBV9,.,TRBD1,TRBJ2-5,CASSVDGQGQETQYF,TGTGCCAGCAGCGTAGATGGACAGGGTCAAGAGACCCAGTACTTC
TRBV19,.,.,TRBJ1-5,CASSILGGRGMYQPQHF,TGTGCCAGTAGTATATTGGGGGGCAGGGGAATGTATCAGCCCCAGCATTTT
TRBV7-7,.,TRBD2,TRBJ2-1,CASSPGTIASTEQFF,TGTGCTAGCAGCCCTGGGACTATAGCGTCTACTGAGCAGTTCTTC
TRBV19,few,TRBD1,TRBJ2-7,CATLTGGNEQYF,TGTGCCACCTTGACAGGGGGCAACGAGCAGTACTTC
TRBV7-8,.,TRBD1,TRBJ1-4,CASSSDRGRVIGDEKLFF,TGTGCCAGCAGTTCCGACAGGGGGCGAGTAATTGGGGATGAAAAACTGTTTTTT
TRBV5-1,.,.,TRBJ1-1,CASNVGSMNTEAFF,TGCGCCAGCAACGTGGGGTCTATGAACACTGAAGCTTTCTTT
TRBV27,.,TRBD1,TRBJ1-4,CASTRQGNNEKLFF,TGTGCCAGCACCAGACAGGGGAATAATGAAAAACTGTTTTTT
TRBV7-2,.,TRBD2,TRBJ2-3,CASSSTSGRNTQYF,TGTGCCAGCAGCTCAACTAGCGGGAGAAATACGCAGTATTTT
TRBV6-2/TRBV6-3,.,.,TRBJ2-1,CASSLDSSYNEQFF,TGTGCCAGCAGTTTGGATTCCTCCTACAATGAGCAGTTCTTC
TRBV20-1,.,.,TRBJ2-3,CSASGQGFPDTQYF,TGCAGTGCTAGTGGGCAGGGATTCCCAGATACGCAGTATTTT